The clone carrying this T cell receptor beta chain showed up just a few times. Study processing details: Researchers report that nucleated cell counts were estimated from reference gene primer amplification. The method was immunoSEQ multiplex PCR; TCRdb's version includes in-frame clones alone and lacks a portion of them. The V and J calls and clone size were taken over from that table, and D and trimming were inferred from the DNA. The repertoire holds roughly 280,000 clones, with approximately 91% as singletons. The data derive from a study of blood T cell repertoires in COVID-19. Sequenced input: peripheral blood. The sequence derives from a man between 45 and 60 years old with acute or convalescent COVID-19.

The CDR3: CASSRGQAPPYEQYF. CDR3 in DNA: TGTGCCAGCAGCCGAGGACAGGCCCCTCCCTACGAGCAGTACTTC. The rearrangement links TRBV7-9 to TRBJ2-7, with TRBD1 matching over 7 bases. V dropped 5 bases and J dropped 2; count of bases not matched to a gene: 9. Germline V CDR1 and CDR2: SEHNR, FQNEAQ (reference sequence). The CDR3 is made up of 15 amino acids.